What follows are 5 T cell receptor beta chains derived from one specimen sequenced in a study of beta chain features in type 1 diabetes (dated by TCRdb to about 2018). The method was the immunoSEQ multiplex PCR assay. All of the isolated RNA was reverse transcribed with the High Capacity cDNA Reverse Transcription Kit, so expressed TCRB transcripts were sequenced. Here the immuneACCESS table is served through TCRdb, limited to in-frame sequences with V and J called. Missing clones are a known gap in these copies; in checked studies unresolved V genes cover under half, and the rest lacks a known reason. This sample lists about 150,000 clones; 9% were detected once. The ten most abundant clones make up around 0.64% of the sample. These TCRs are of unknown antigen specificity. What the study reported, not specific to this receptor: A moderate but significant shortening of TCRB CDR3 length was observed in type 1 diabetes patients in all four CD4+ subsets.

Sequencing input: central memory CD4+ T cells from blood. The receptors shown here come from a woman aged 25 to 39 with type 1 diabetes.

CDR3: CASRAYYGYTF. DNA of the CDR3: TGTGCCAGCAGGGCCTACTATGGCTACACCTTC. The chain is built from TRBV6-1 and TRBJ1-2; D not certain. The germline V and J ends were trimmed by 6 bases and 3 bases, with 5 bases remaining between them. This CDR3 has 11 residues. The V gene's germline CDR1 is MNHNS and CDR2 SASEGT.

The table lists this clone with a few counts. The chain combines TRBV11-3 with TRBJ2-1; tentatively, D is TRBD1 (5 bases). CDR1 and CDR2 from the germline V gene are SGHNT and YENEEA. V dropped 5 bases and J dropped 0 bases, with 11 bases sitting between them. This CDR3 region has 15 residues. The chain's CDR3 is CASSPLGDSYNEQFF. The CDR3 nucleotides are TGTGCCAGCAGCCCTTTAGGGGACTCCTACAATGAGCAGTTCTTC. The entire variable domain, with the rest obtained from reference TRBV11-3 and TRBJ2-1, is as follows: EAGVVQSPRYKIIEKKQPVAFWCNPISGHNTLYWYLQNLGQGPELLIRYENEEAVDDSQLPKDRFSAERLKGVDSTLKIQPAELGDSAVYLCASSPLGDSYNEQFFGPGTRLTVL.

This rearrangement joins TRBV2 to TRBJ2-3; tentative D call: TRBD1 (5 bases). V lost 3 bases and J lost 5, with 6 bases in between. CDR3 length: 12 amino acids. From germline, CDR1 is SNHLY and CDR2 FYNNEI. CDR3 nucleotides: TGTGCCAGCAGTGATCAGGGAGATACGCAGTATTTT. It is translated as CASSDQGDTQYF.

This clone was seen a handful of times. The rearrangement links TRBV5-1 to TRBJ2-3; TRBD2 matches 9 bases. The CDR3 spans 14 residues. Germline V gene data show CDR1 as SGHRS and CDR2 as YFSETQ. V trimming: 1 base; J trimming: 4 bases; junction bases outside the gene matches: 1. This CDR3 is CASSLPSGADTQYF. CDR3 DNA: TGCGCCAGCAGCTTGCCTAGCGGGGCAGATACGCAGTATTTT.

This clone was recorded a few times. CDR3 sequence: CASSLVGQMDTQYF. For the CDR3, the DNA is TGTGCCAGCAGCCTGGTGGGCCAGATGGATACGCAGTATTTT. The V and J genes are TRBV28 and TRBJ2-3; D call uncertain. CDR1 is MDHEN and CDR2 is SYDVKM in the germline V gene. The CDR3 length is 14 residues. V gave up 6 bases and J gave up 6 bases, with 16 bases separating them.